This note documents a single TCR beta chain sequence. Enrolled through a virtual design, the participants were between 18 and 89 years of age and came from under 30 US areas. Cohorts were based on clinical histories the participants reported. The sample comes from a study of blood T cell repertoires in COVID-19. The overall study: Sources were T cells, B-cell-depleted T cells, or PBMCs; the material itself was cDNA or gDNA.

Original processing methods: Reference gene primers were amplified, and this amplification served to estimate nucleated cell counts. Produced via immunoSEQ multiplex PCR; TCRdb's table is partial and in-frame only. The V and J calls and clone size come from that table; D and trimming were worked out from the DNA. In the table there are about 350,000 clones, over 75% of which are singletons. The CDR3 is 16 amino acids. Per the germline V gene, CDR1 is LNHDA and CDR2 is SQIVND (reference sequence). V lost 5 bases to trimming and J lost 4 bases; unmatched junction nucleotides: 11. This sequence joins TRBV19 and TRBJ1-3; 7 bases line up with TRBD1. This TCR was recovered from a woman in her thirties who had recovered from COVID-19. The specimen was PBMCs or T cells enriched from blood (not recorded which). CDR3 amino acids: CASSAKGQTTGNTIYF. The CDR3 DNA reads as TGTGCCAGTAGTGCTAAGGGACAGACCACCGGAAACACCATATATTTT.